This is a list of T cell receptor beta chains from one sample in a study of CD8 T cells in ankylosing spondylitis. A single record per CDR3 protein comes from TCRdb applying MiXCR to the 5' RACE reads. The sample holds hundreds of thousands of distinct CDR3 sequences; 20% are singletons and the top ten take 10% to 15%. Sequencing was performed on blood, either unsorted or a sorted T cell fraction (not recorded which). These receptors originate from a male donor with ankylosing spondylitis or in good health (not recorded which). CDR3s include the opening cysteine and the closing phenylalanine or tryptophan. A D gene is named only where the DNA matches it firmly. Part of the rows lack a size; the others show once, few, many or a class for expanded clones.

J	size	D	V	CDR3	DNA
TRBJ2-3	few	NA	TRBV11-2	CASSGSSLDRYTQYF	TGTGCCAGCAGCGGGTCAAGTCTGGACCGCTATACGCAGTATTTT
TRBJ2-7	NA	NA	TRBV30	CAWRSRSSYEQYF	TGTGCCTGGAGGTCCAGGAGCTCCTACGAGCAGTACTTC
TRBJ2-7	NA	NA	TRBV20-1	CSARDRSGGPREQYF	TGCAGTGCTAGAGATAGGTCGGGGGGCCCTCGCGAGCAGTACTTC
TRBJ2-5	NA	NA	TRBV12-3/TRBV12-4	CASSLHVEETQYF	TGTGCCAGCAGTCTCCACGTGGAAGAGACCCAGTACTTC
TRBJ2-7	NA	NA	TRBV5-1	CASSFEGGPDPYEQYF	TGCGCCAGCAGCTTCGAAGGGGGGCCAGATCCCTACGAGCAGTACTTC
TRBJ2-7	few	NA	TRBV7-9	CAIGSPSSYEQYF	TGTGCCATTGGCAGCCCCAGCTCCTACGAGCAGTACTTC
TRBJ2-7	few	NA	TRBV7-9	CASSLAGGLAYEQYF	TGTGCCAGCAGCTTAGCGGGGGGCCTAGCCTACGAGCAGTACTTC
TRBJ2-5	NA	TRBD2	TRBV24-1	CATSDLTSGGQETQYF	TGTGCCACCAGTGATTTGACTAGCGGGGGGCAAGAGACCCAGTACTTC
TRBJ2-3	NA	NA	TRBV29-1	CSVEVDRESITDTQYF	TGCAGCGTTGAAGTAGACCGGGAGAGCATCACAGATACGCAGTATTTT
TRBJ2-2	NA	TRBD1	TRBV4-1	CASRPGTGGTGELFF	TGCGCCAGCAGACCCGGGACAGGGGGCACCGGGGAGCTGTTTTTT
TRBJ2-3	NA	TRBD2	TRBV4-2	CASSPLLTSGGSTDTQYF	TGTGCCAGCAGCCCATTACTGACTAGCGGGGGCAGCACAGATACGCAGTATTTT
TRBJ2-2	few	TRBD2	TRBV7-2	CASSLFAGGSTGELFF	TGTGCCAGCAGCTTATTCGCGGGGGGGAGTACCGGGGAGCTGTTTTTT
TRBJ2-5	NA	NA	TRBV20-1	CSQQSPSFETQYF	TGCAGTCAACAGTCCCCGTCATTTGAGACCCAGTACTTC
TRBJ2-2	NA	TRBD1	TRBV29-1	CSVTGTGLTGELFF	TGCAGCGTGACCGGGACAGGGTTAACCGGGGAGCTGTTTTTT
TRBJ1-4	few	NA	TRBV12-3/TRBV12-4	CASSFAGKLFF	TGTGCCAGCAGTTTTGCGGGAAAACTGTTTTTT
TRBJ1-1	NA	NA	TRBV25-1	CASRGLGTEAFF	TGTGCCAGCAGAGGGCTGGGGACTGAAGCTTTCTTT
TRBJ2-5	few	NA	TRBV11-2	CASSLDWGTQETQYF	TGTGCCAGCAGCTTAGATTGGGGGACGCAAGAGACCCAGTACTTC
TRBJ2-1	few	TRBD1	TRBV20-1	CSARDLGTVNEQFF	TGCAGTGCTAGAGATCTGGGGACAGTCAATGAGCAGTTCTTC
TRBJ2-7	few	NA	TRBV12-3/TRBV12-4	CASSPGTPSYEQYF	TGTGCCAGCAGCCCCGGGACACCCTCCTACGAGCAGTACTTC
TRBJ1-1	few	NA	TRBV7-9	CASSLGAATPEAFF	TGTGCCAGCAGCTTAGGGGCCGCTACCCCTGAAGCTTTCTTT
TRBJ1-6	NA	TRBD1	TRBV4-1	CASTLTGGRSPLHF	TGCGCCAGCACCCTAACAGGGGGTCGATCACCCCTCCACTTT
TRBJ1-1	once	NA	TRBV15	CATSSMNTEAFF	TGTGCCACCAGCAGCATGAACACTGAAGCTTTCTTT
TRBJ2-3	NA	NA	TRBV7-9	CASSSSLADTQYF	TGTGCCAGCAGCTCCTCCCTCGCAGATACGCAGTATTTT
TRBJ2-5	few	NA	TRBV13	CASSRGRETQYF	TGTGCCAGCAGCCGTGGCAGGGAGACCCAGTACTTC
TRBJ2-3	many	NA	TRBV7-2	CASSLDSGWDTQYF	TGTGCCAGCAGCTTAGATTCGGGGTGGGATACGCAGTATTTT
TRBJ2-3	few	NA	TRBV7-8	CASSFGGGRDTQYF	TGTGCCAGCAGCTTCGGGGGCGGGCGGGATACGCAGTATTTT
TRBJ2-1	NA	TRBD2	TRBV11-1	CASSLVASGGATNNEQFF	TGTGCCAGCAGCTTAGTGGCTAGCGGGGGCGCGACTAACAATGAGCAGTTCTTC
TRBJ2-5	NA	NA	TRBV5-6	CASSLAMAGYQETQYF	TGTGCCAGCAGCTTGGCAATGGCGGGATACCAAGAGACCCAGTATTTC
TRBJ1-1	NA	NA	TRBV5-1	CASISLWGRGNTEAFF	TGCGCCAGCATCAGTCTATGGGGACGGGGAAACACTGAAGCTTTCTTT
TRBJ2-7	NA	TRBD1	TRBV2	CARRDRADEQYF	TGTGCCAGACGAGACAGGGCCGACGAGCAGTACTTC
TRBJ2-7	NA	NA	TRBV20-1	CSARTPVNYEQYF	TGCAGTGCTAGGACCCCCGTGAACTACGAGCAGTACTTC
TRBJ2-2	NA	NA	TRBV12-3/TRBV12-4	CASSPAQTGELFF	TGTGCCAGCAGTCCCGCGCAGACCGGGGAGCTGTTTTTT
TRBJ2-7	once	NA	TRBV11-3	CASSLDGTEQYF	TGTGCCAGCAGCTTAGATGGGACCGAGCAGTACTTC
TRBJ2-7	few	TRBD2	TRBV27	CASSVLNGTSIREQYF	TGTGCCAGCAGTGTTTTGAACGGGACTAGCATTCGCGAGCAGTACTTC
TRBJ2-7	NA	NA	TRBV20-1	CSAEDTNSYEQYF	TGCAGTGCCGAGGACACCAATTCCTACGAGCAGTACTTC
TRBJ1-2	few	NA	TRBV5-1	CASSLTGDPNYGYTF	TGCGCCAGCAGCTTAACGGGGGATCCGAACTATGGCTACACCTTC
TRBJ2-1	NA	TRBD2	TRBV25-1	CARSGGGTKYNEQFF	TGTGCCAGAAGTGGCGGGGGTACCAAGTACAATGAGCAGTTCTTC
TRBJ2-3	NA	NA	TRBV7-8	CASSQTNPPDTQYF	TGTGCCAGCAGCCAAACAAATCCTCCAGATACGCAGTATTTT
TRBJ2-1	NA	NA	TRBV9	CASSPQRGGGLLNEQFF	TGTGCCAGCAGCCCCCAAAGGGGGGGAGGGCTACTCAATGAGCAGTTCTTC
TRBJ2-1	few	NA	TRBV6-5	CASSALFEQFF	TGTGCCAGCAGTGCGTTATTTGAGCAGTTCTTC
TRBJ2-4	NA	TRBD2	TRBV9	CASSVGGLDLYQYF	TGTGCCAGCAGCGTAGGGGGACTAGACTTATATCAGTACTTC
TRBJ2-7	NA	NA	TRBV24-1	CATSDLQGSGDEQYF	TGTGCCACCAGTGATTTGCAGGGGTCGGGCGACGAGCAGTACTTC
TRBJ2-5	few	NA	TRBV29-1	CSVESGIRETQYF	TGCAGCGTTGAATCCGGAATTCGGGAGACCCAGTACTTC
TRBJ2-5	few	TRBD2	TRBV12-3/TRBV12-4	CASSLEASGETQYF	TGTGCCAGCAGTTTAGAGGCTAGCGGAGAGACCCAGTACTTC
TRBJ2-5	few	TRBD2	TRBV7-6	CASSLTLLAEGEETQYF	TGTGCCAGCAGCTTAACATTACTAGCGGAGGGGGAAGAGACCCAGTACTTC
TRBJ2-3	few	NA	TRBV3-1	CASSQENSWTLSTDTQYF	TGTGCCAGCAGCCAAGAGAATTCATGGACACTGAGCACAGATACGCAGTATTTT
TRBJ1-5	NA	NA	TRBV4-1	CASSQITGSRHQPQHF	TGCGCCAGCAGCCAGATAACAGGGTCTCGCCATCAGCCCCAGCATTTT
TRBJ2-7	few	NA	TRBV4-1	CASSQGPQNSYEQYF	TGCGCCAGCAGCCAAGGACCACAAAACTCCTACGAGCAGTACTTC
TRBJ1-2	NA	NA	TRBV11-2	CASSLGGAVTNYGYTF	TGTGCCAGCAGCTTAGGAGGGGCAGTTACTAACTATGGCTACACCTTC
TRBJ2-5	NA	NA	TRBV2	CASSVGRLGRETQYF	TGTGCCAGCAGTGTGGGGAGATTAGGGAGAGAGACCCAGTACTTC
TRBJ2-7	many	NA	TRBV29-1	CSVVTGEVAEQYF	TGCAGCGTTGTTACAGGGGAGGTAGCCGAGCAGTACTTC
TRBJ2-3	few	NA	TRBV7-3	CASSYYRVTDTQYF	TGTGCCAGCAGCTACTACAGGGTTACAGATACGCAGTATTTT